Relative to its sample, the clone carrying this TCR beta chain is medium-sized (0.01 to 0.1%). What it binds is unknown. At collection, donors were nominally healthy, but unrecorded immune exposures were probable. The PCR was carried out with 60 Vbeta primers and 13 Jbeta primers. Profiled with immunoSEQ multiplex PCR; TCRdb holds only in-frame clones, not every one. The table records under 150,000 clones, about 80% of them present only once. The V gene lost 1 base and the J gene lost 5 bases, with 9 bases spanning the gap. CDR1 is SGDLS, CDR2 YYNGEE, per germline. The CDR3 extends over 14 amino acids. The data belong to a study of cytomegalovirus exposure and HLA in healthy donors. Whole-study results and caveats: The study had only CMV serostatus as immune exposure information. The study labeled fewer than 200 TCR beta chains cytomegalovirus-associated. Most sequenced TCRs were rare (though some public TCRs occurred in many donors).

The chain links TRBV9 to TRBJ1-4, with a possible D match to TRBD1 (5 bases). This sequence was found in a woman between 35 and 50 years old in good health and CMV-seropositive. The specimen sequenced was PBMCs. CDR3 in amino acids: CASSVQGSNEKLFF. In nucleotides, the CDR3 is TGTGCCAGCAGCGTACAGGGCTCCAATGAAAAACTGTTTTTT.